The entry that follows covers one TCR beta chain sequence. This entry is derived from a study of shared clonotypes between healthy human individuals. TCRdb's copy holds only in-frame clones and misses some; the assay was immunoSEQ multiplex PCR. The table lists over a million clones, approximately 96% of them singletons. The CDR3 spans 18 residues. Germline CDR1 is SGDLS and CDR2 is YYNGEE. After removal of 0 bases from V and 11 bases from J, the junction contained 18 bases not matched to a gene. The genes are TRBV9 and TRBJ1-1; 11 bases fit TRBD1. Sequencing input: naive CD4+ T cells sorted from blood. Subset in this sample: CD45RA+ positively selected. The source of this sequence is a man aged 25-40 years in good health. This chain's CDR3 is CASSVAPGGQGAHLMAFF. The CDR3, as DNA: TGTGCCAGCAGCGTAGCCCCAGGAGGACAGGGGGCCCACCTCATGGCTTTCTTT.